Listed below are T cell receptor beta chains from one sample, sequenced in a study of CD8 T cells in Susac syndrome. One entry per CDR3 protein results from TCRdb running MiXCR on the immunoSEQ multiplex PCR reads. The table has 200,000 to 300,000 distinct CDR3 sequences, 80% to 95% seen once; the top ten hold about 0.071%. Source material: CD4+ T cells from PBMCs. These receptors all come from a human donor with multiple sclerosis. Both conserved end residues are part of each CDR3. The D gene is left open where the match is weak. Size is stated for part of the rows, as once, few or many counts, or as a class when the clone is expanded.

j_gene: TRBJ2-1
d_gene: TRBD2
abundance: -
v_gene: TRBV3-1
CDR3nt: TGTGCCACCATGATAGCGGGAGGGGAGCAGTTCTTC
CDR3aa: CATMIAGGEQFF

j_gene: TRBJ2-1
d_gene: -
abundance: -
v_gene: TRBV24-1
CDR3nt: TGTGCCACCAGTGACCCGGGATCTCTCTCCTACAATGAGCAGTTCTTC
CDR3aa: CATSDPGSLSYNEQFF

j_gene: TRBJ2-7
d_gene: -
abundance: -
v_gene: TRBV20-1
CDR3nt: TGCAGTGCTCTAGCAGATTTGACCTACGAGCAGTACTTC
CDR3aa: CSALADLTYEQYF

j_gene: TRBJ1-5
d_gene: -
abundance: -
v_gene: TRBV27
CDR3nt: TGTGCCAGCAGCCGAGGGACGGCCGTAGAGCCCCAGCATTTT
CDR3aa: CASSRGTAVEPQHF

j_gene: TRBJ1-1
d_gene: -
abundance: -
v_gene: TRBV9
CDR3nt: TGTGCCAGCAGCGTAAGAGGGGATGCGGACACTGAAGCTTTCTTT
CDR3aa: CASSVRGDADTEAFF

j_gene: TRBJ1-2
d_gene: TRBD1
abundance: -
v_gene: TRBV7-3
CDR3nt: TGTGCCAGCAGCTTACAGGGGGCGGACTATGGCTACACCTTC
CDR3aa: CASSLQGADYGYTF

j_gene: TRBJ1-6
d_gene: -
abundance: -
v_gene: TRBV30
CDR3nt: TGTGCCTGGAGTCCACGGGGGGACCTTCAACTTTCACCCCTCCACTTT
CDR3aa: CAWSPRGDLQLSPLHF

j_gene: TRBJ1-2
d_gene: -
abundance: -
v_gene: TRBV2
CDR3nt: TGTGCCCCCAGGCAGGGCTGGGAAGGCTACACCTTC
CDR3aa: CAPRQGWEGYTF

j_gene: TRBJ2-5
d_gene: -
abundance: once
v_gene: TRBV29-1
CDR3nt: TGCAGCGTTGATGGGTGGACAGTTGCCTACCAAGAGACCCAGTACTTC
CDR3aa: CSVDGWTVAYQETQYF

j_gene: TRBJ2-2
d_gene: TRBD1
abundance: -
v_gene: TRBV4-1
CDR3nt: TGCGCCAGCAGCCAAGATCGGACAGGGTATTTTGCCGGGGAGCTGTTTTTT
CDR3aa: CASSQDRTGYFAGELFF

j_gene: TRBJ2-1
d_gene: TRBD1
abundance: -
v_gene: TRBV7-3
CDR3nt: TGTGCCAGCAGCTTTAAGGGGGCTCGGGAGCAGTTCTTC
CDR3aa: CASSFKGAREQFF

j_gene: TRBJ1-6
d_gene: TRBD1
abundance: -
v_gene: TRBV7-9
CDR3nt: TGTGCCAGCAGCTTCAATACTCGGACAGGGGGCAATTCACCCCTCCACTTT
CDR3aa: CASSFNTRTGGNSPLHF

j_gene: TRBJ1-2
d_gene: -
abundance: few
v_gene: TRBV6-1
CDR3nt: TGTGCCAGCAGTGGAGAGGAATTCGGAGGGCGCGCCTATGGCTACACCTTC
CDR3aa: CASSGEEFGGRAYGYTF

j_gene: TRBJ2-3
d_gene: -
abundance: -
v_gene: TRBV7-8
CDR3nt: TGTGCCAGCAGCTCAAGCGCGGGCCGTACAGATACGCAGTATTTT
CDR3aa: CASSSSAGRTDTQYF

j_gene: TRBJ2-5
d_gene: TRBD1
abundance: -
v_gene: TRBV6-5
CDR3nt: TGTGCCAGCAGTTACTCTGGGACAGGGGAAACCCAGTACTTC
CDR3aa: CASSYSGTGETQYF

j_gene: TRBJ2-1
d_gene: TRBD1
abundance: -
v_gene: TRBV24-1
CDR3nt: TGTGCCACCAGTGACGCCACAGGGGGCGGCTACAATGAGCAGTTCTTC
CDR3aa: CATSDATGGGYNEQFF

j_gene: TRBJ2-5
d_gene: TRBD2
abundance: -
v_gene: TRBV12-3/TRBV12-4
CDR3nt: TGTGCCAGCAGTTTCATGCGGGGGGAGACCCAGTACTTC
CDR3aa: CASSFMRGETQYF

j_gene: TRBJ2-2
d_gene: -
abundance: -
v_gene: TRBV12-3/TRBV12-4
CDR3nt: TGTGCCAGCAGTCCCTCTGAACCGGGCGGGGAGCTGTTTTTT
CDR3aa: CASSPSEPGGELFF

j_gene: TRBJ2-1
d_gene: -
abundance: -
v_gene: TRBV3-1
CDR3nt: TGTGCCAGCAGTCAGAGGGGAGCCTACAATGAGCAGTTCTTC
CDR3aa: CASSQRGAYNEQFF

j_gene: TRBJ2-1
d_gene: TRBD1
abundance: -
v_gene: TRBV7-3
CDR3nt: TGTGCCAGCAGCCTTGGGACAGGGAATGAGCAGTTCTTC
CDR3aa: CASSLGTGNEQFF

j_gene: TRBJ2-1
d_gene: -
abundance: once
v_gene: TRBV12-3/TRBV12-4
CDR3nt: TGTGCCAGCAGCCCCTGGGGGATTCGTGCAAATGAGCAGTTCTTC
CDR3aa: CASSPWGIRANEQFF

j_gene: TRBJ2-3
d_gene: TRBD2
abundance: once
v_gene: TRBV3-1
CDR3nt: TGTGCCAGCAGCCCCCGACTAGCGGAGATCACAGATACGCAGTATTTT
CDR3aa: CASSPRLAEITDTQYF

j_gene: TRBJ1-6
d_gene: -
abundance: -
v_gene: TRBV3-1
CDR3nt: TGTGCCAGCAGCCAAGATCTCTGGACAAGCTATAATTCACCCCTCCACTTT
CDR3aa: CASSQDLWTSYNSPLHF

j_gene: TRBJ2-5
d_gene: -
abundance: -
v_gene: TRBV28
CDR3nt: TGTGCCAGCAGTTTGGGGATCGTGGGGGTAGAGACCCAGTACTTC
CDR3aa: CASSLGIVGVETQYF

j_gene: TRBJ1-6
d_gene: TRBD1
abundance: -
v_gene: TRBV4-1
CDR3nt: TGCGCCAGCAGCCGCGACCTGGACAGGGATAATTCACCCCTCCACTTT
CDR3aa: CASSRDLDRDNSPLHF

j_gene: TRBJ1-4
d_gene: -
abundance: -
v_gene: TRBV5-4
CDR3nt: TGTGCCAGCAGCCGCGAGGGGAGCAATGAAAAACTGTTTTTT
CDR3aa: CASSREGSNEKLFF

j_gene: TRBJ2-2
d_gene: -
abundance: -
v_gene: TRBV5-1
CDR3nt: TGCGCCAGCAGCCCGCTGACAGGCGCGAACACCGGGGAGCTGTTTTTT
CDR3aa: CASSPLTGANTGELFF

j_gene: TRBJ2-1
d_gene: TRBD1
abundance: -
v_gene: TRBV6-5
CDR3nt: TGTGCCAGCAGTTACTCGGAGAACAGGGGGGCTGGCGAGCAGTTCTTC
CDR3aa: CASSYSENRGAGEQFF

j_gene: TRBJ2-4
d_gene: -
abundance: -
v_gene: TRBV24-1
CDR3nt: TGTGCCACCAGTGGAGGGGGGGACATTCAGTACTTC
CDR3aa: CATSGGGDIQYF

j_gene: TRBJ2-3
d_gene: -
abundance: -
v_gene: TRBV5-1
CDR3nt: TGCGCCAGCAGCTTGGAAGCGGGAGATACGCAGTATTTT
CDR3aa: CASSLEAGDTQYF

j_gene: TRBJ2-7
d_gene: -
abundance: -
v_gene: TRBV6-1
CDR3nt: TGTGCCAGCAGTCAGGAGTGGGGCGAGCAGTACTTC
CDR3aa: CASSQEWGEQYF

j_gene: TRBJ2-5
d_gene: -
abundance: once
v_gene: TRBV29-1
CDR3nt: TGCAGCGGGGAGAGAGTCCCGGAGACCCAGTACTTC
CDR3aa: CSGERVPETQYF

j_gene: TRBJ2-2
d_gene: -
abundance: -
v_gene: TRBV3-1
CDR3nt: TGTGCCAGCAGCCGTGCAGGATCCACCGGGGAGCTGTTTTTT
CDR3aa: CASSRAGSTGELFF

j_gene: TRBJ2-7
d_gene: TRBD1
abundance: -
v_gene: TRBV7-8
CDR3nt: TGTGCCAGCAGCTTAAGGACAGGGCGACACGAGCAGTACTTC
CDR3aa: CASSLRTGRHEQYF

j_gene: TRBJ2-7
d_gene: TRBD1
abundance: -
v_gene: TRBV7-2
CDR3nt: TGTGCCAGCAGTTTGGTGACAGGGGTCCACGAGCAGTACTTC
CDR3aa: CASSLVTGVHEQYF

j_gene: TRBJ2-7
d_gene: -
abundance: -
v_gene: TRBV12-3/TRBV12-4
CDR3nt: TGTGCCAGCATTGGGTCCCCCCAAGGGCCCCCGTACTTC
CDR3aa: CASIGSPQGPPYF

j_gene: TRBJ2-1
d_gene: -
abundance: -
v_gene: TRBV7-3
CDR3nt: TGTGCCAGCAGTCTACGCATTCGCTCCTCCTACAATGAGCAGTTCTTC
CDR3aa: CASSLRIRSSYNEQFF

j_gene: TRBJ2-7
d_gene: -
abundance: -
v_gene: TRBV20-1
CDR3nt: TGCAGTGCTAGCTCGAGTCCCTACGAGCAGTACTTC
CDR3aa: CSASSSPYEQYF

j_gene: TRBJ1-5
d_gene: -
abundance: -
v_gene: TRBV30
CDR3nt: TGTGCCTGGAGTCCCACGGGACACATCAATCAGCCCCAGCATTTT
CDR3aa: CAWSPTGHINQPQHF

j_gene: TRBJ2-3
d_gene: TRBD2
abundance: -
v_gene: TRBV29-1
CDR3nt: TGCACCGCGAACGGGGGGGCCTCGCAGTATTTT
CDR3aa: CTANGGASQYF

j_gene: TRBJ1-6
d_gene: -
abundance: -
v_gene: TRBV7-9
CDR3nt: TGTGCCAGCAGCTTGGGCGGCGAAGTTAATTCACCCCTCCACTTT
CDR3aa: CASSLGGEVNSPLHF

j_gene: TRBJ1-1
d_gene: -
abundance: -
v_gene: TRBV5-1
CDR3nt: TGCGCCAGCAGCAATCCGGGGACGGGGAGCACTGAAGCTTTCTTT
CDR3aa: CASSNPGTGSTEAFF

j_gene: TRBJ1-1
d_gene: TRBD1
abundance: -
v_gene: TRBV6-2/TRBV6-3
CDR3nt: TGTGCCAGCAGTTACCGAACAGGGGCCCTGAACACTGAAGCTTTCTTT
CDR3aa: CASSYRTGALNTEAFF

j_gene: TRBJ1-1
d_gene: TRBD1
abundance: -
v_gene: TRBV6-6
CDR3nt: TGTGCCACCGGAACAGGGGGGAACACTGAAGCTTTCTTT
CDR3aa: CATGTGGNTEAFF

j_gene: TRBJ2-3
d_gene: -
abundance: once
v_gene: TRBV10-2
CDR3nt: TGCGCCAGCAGTGATCCCGTCAGGCGCTTCGATACGCAGTATTTT
CDR3aa: CASSDPVRRFDTQYF

j_gene: TRBJ1-1
d_gene: -
abundance: -
v_gene: TRBV20-1
CDR3nt: TGCAGTGCTAGAGTTAGCGGTTCGGGGACGGGTGAAGCTTTCTTT
CDR3aa: CSARVSGSGTGEAFF

j_gene: TRBJ2-1
d_gene: -
abundance: -
v_gene: TRBV28
CDR3nt: TGTGCCAGCAGTTTCGGTGCGGGAAAAGGCAATGAGCAGTTCTTC
CDR3aa: CASSFGAGKGNEQFF

j_gene: TRBJ1-3
d_gene: TRBD1
abundance: -
v_gene: TRBV28
CDR3nt: TGTGCCAGCAGTTTAAGACAGGGAGGTGGAAACACCATATATTTT
CDR3aa: CASSLRQGGGNTIYF

j_gene: TRBJ1-5
d_gene: -
abundance: -
v_gene: TRBV7-9
CDR3nt: TGTGCCAGCAGCTTACCATCTCAGCCCCAGCATTTT
CDR3aa: CASSLPSQPQHF

j_gene: TRBJ1-5
d_gene: -
abundance: -
v_gene: TRBV6-6
CDR3nt: TGTGCCAGCAGCCGACATCAGCCCCAGCATTTT
CDR3aa: CASSRHQPQHF

j_gene: TRBJ2-3
d_gene: -
abundance: -
v_gene: TRBV6-2/TRBV6-3
CDR3nt: TGTGCCAGTACGGGACGGAACACAGATACGCAGTATTTT
CDR3aa: CASTGRNTDTQYF

j_gene: TRBJ2-3
d_gene: -
abundance: few
v_gene: TRBV7-8
CDR3nt: TGTGCCAGCAGCTTAGAGGCTAGCACAGATACGCAGTATTTT
CDR3aa: CASSLEASTDTQYF

j_gene: TRBJ1-3
d_gene: TRBD1
abundance: -
v_gene: TRBV30
CDR3nt: TGTGCCTGGAGTATAGCGACAGGGTCTGGAAACACCATATATTTT
CDR3aa: CAWSIATGSGNTIYF

j_gene: TRBJ1-6
d_gene: TRBD1
abundance: -
v_gene: TRBV2
CDR3nt: TGTGCCAGCAGTTGGACAGGGGGCTATAATTCACCCCTCCACTTT
CDR3aa: CASSWTGGYNSPLHF

j_gene: TRBJ2-2
d_gene: TRBD1
abundance: once
v_gene: TRBV20-1
CDR3nt: TGCAGTGCTAGAGATAGGACAGGGATGAACACCGGGGAGCTGTTTTTT
CDR3aa: CSARDRTGMNTGELFF

j_gene: TRBJ2-1
d_gene: -
abundance: -
v_gene: TRBV12-5
CDR3nt: TGTGCTAGTGGCCCTGCGTTAGCGACCTACAATGAGCAGTTCTTC
CDR3aa: CASGPALATYNEQFF

j_gene: TRBJ2-3
d_gene: -
abundance: -
v_gene: TRBV27
CDR3nt: TGTGCCAGCAGCCCCGGGGACCGGGGCACAGATACGCAGTATTTT
CDR3aa: CASSPGDRGTDTQYF